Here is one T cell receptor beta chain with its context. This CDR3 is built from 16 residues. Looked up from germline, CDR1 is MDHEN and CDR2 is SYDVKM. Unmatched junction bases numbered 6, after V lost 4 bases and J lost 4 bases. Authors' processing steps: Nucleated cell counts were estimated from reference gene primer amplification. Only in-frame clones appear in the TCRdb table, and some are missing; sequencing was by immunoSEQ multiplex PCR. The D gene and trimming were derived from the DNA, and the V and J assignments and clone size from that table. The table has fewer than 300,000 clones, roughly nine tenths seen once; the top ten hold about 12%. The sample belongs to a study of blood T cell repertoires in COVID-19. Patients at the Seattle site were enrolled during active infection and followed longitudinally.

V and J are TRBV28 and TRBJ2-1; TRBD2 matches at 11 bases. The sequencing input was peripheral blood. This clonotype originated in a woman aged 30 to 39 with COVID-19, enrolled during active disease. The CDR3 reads CASSSTTSGVYNEQFF. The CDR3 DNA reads TGTGCCAGCAGTTCCACGACTAGCGGGGTGTACAATGAGCAGTTCTTC. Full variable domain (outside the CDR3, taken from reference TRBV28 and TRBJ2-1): DVKVTQSSRYLVKRTGEKVFLECVQDMDHENMFWYRQDPGLGLRLIYFSYDVKMKEKGDIPEGYSVSREKKERFSLILESASTNQTSMYLCASSSTTSGVYNEQFFGPGTRLTVL.